The source of this T cell receptor (beta chain) is a study of spatial heterogeneity in lung cancer. A distinct unique molecular identifier was carried by each TCR cDNA molecule. One entry per CDR3 protein results from TCRdb running MiXCR on the 5' RACE reads. Altogether about 100,000 distinct CDR3 sequences are present, approximately 19% being singletons, with the ten largest covering about a fifth. In this sample, this clonotype turned up many times. Time point of the sample: blood at routine non-recurrence follow-up after resection. Whole RNA from tumor, nontumor lung or frozen PBMC was sequenced unsorted. The CDR3 is 15 residues long. Per germline, CDR1 MDHEN and CDR2 SYDVKM. The V and J ends lost 6 bases and 0 bases, in that order; junction bases with no gene match: 3.

The chain is built from TRBV28 and TRBJ2-7, with 12 positions matching TRBD2. The sequences come from PBMCs, collected at follow-up. This clonotype was sampled from a male donor with early-stage non-small cell lung cancer. The CDR3 bases are TGTGCCAGCAGGCTGACTAGCGGGAGCTCCTACGAGCAGTACTTC. Its translation is CASRLTSGSSYEQYF. The variable domain in full, completed from reference TRBV28 and TRBJ2-7, reads DVKVTQSSRYLVKRTGEKVFLECVQDMDHENMFWYRQDPGLGLRLIYFSYDVKMKEKGDIPEGYSVSREKKERFSLILESASTNQTSMYLCASRLTSGSSYEQYFGPGTRLTVT.